The 17 T cell receptor beta chains below were found in one sample sequenced in a study of graft-versus-host responses after intestinal transplantation. What these receptors recognize is not known. Some clones are missing from TCRdb's copy, which holds only in-frame ones; the method was immunoSEQ multiplex PCR. Of tens of thousands of clones in the sample, 75% to 95% were seen once. The sample consisted of unstimulated CD4+ T cells sorted from spleen or lymph node cells, taken before intestinal transplant. The receptor set was obtained from a human donor who received an intestinal transplant.

The chain has TRBV7-2 and TRBJ1-1, with 7 bases matching TRBD1. The V and J ends lost 1 base and 11 bases, in that order; junction bases with no gene match: 7. CDR3 length equals 13 residues. The V gene's germline CDR1 is SGHTA and CDR2 FQGNSA. CDR3 loop: CASSLERQGSAFF. As DNA, the CDR3 is TGTGCCAGCAGCTTAGAACGACAGGGCAGTGCTTTCTTT.

The rearrangement links TRBV30 to TRBJ2-4; 7 bases map to TRBD1. Germline values: CDR1 GTSNPN, CDR2 SVGIG (reference sequence). The V and J ends lost 0 bases and 0 bases, in that order; junction bases with no gene match: 2. The CDR3 covers 15 residues. This CDR3 is CAWSVQGLAKNIQYF. The CDR3 DNA follows: TGTGCCTGGAGTGTACAGGGGTTAGCCAAAAACATTCAGTACTTC.

DNA for the CDR3: TGTGCCAGCTCACCACGGCAAGCTGGGCAGAACACTGAAGCTTTCTTT. This codes for CASSPRQAGQNTEAFF. The chain carries TRBV18 and TRBJ1-1; D not resolved. Germline values: CDR1 KGHSH, CDR2 LQKENI. The V gene lost 1 base and the J gene lost 1 base, with 13 bases spanning the gap. The CDR3 runs 16 residues.

This chain connects TRBV2 to TRBJ1-2; 9 nucleotides agree with TRBD1. This CDR3 is built from 17 residues. The germline V gene has CDR1 SNHLY and CDR2 FYNNEI. Germline trimming cut 8 bases from V and 3 bases from J; bases unmatched to any gene: 16. The CDR3 nucleotides are TGTGCCAGCGGCGTCCCGGGACAGGGTTTGTCTGACTATGGCTACACCTTC. Protein: CASGVPGQGLSDYGYTF. Looking up the rest from reference TRBV2 and TRBJ1-2 gives the full variable domain: EPEVTQTPSHQVTQMGQEVILRCVPISNHLYFYWYRQILGQKVEFLVSFYNNEISEKSEIFDDQFSVERPDGSNFTLKIRSTKLEDSAMYFCASGVPGQGLSDYGYTFGSGTRLTVV.

The gene calls are TRBV7-2 and TRBJ2-7, with D possibly being TRBD1 (6 bases). The CDR3 consists of 16 residues. In germline, CDR1 is SGHTA, CDR2 FQGNSA. V lost 2 bases and J lost 1, with 15 bases in between. CDR3 coding DNA: TGTGCCAGCAGCTTAAGGTGGGGGCAGGAGTCCTACGAGCAGTACTTC. It is translated as CASSLRWGQESYEQYF.

The V call is TRBV5-6, the J call TRBJ1-1, with 10 bases aligning to TRBD1. The CDR3 covers 14 residues. The germline gives CDR1 SGHDT, CDR2 YYEEEE. J lost 10 bases, V lost 4 bases, and 10 bases had no gene match. In nucleotides, the CDR3 is TGTGCCAGCAGCCCAAAATACCGGGACAGGGGAGCTTTCTTT. Protein sequence: CASSPKYRDRGAFF.

V is TRBV9 and J is TRBJ2-1; D remains unclear. The CDR3 covers 14 residues. Deletions cut 0 bases from V and 10 bases from J, with 14 bases between. CDR1 is SGDLS and CDR2 is YYNGEE in the germline V gene. CDR3 DNA sequence: TGTGCCAGCAGCGTAGTCGGCTCGACAAGCGAGCAGTTCTTC. Protein product: CASSVVGSTSEQFF.

The gene calls are TRBV7-2 and TRBJ2-7; D gene unclear. This CDR3 has 15 amino acids. V was trimmed by 1 base and J by 3 bases, leaving 13 bases between them. Germline V gives CDR1 SGHTA, CDR2 FQGNSA. The CDR3 protein is CASSLGGSNLYEQYF. In DNA form, the CDR3 reads TGTGCCAGCAGCTTAGGAGGATCGAACCTCTACGAGCAGTACTTC.

The chain carries TRBV15 and TRBJ2-3, with D tentatively TRBD1 (6 bases). The CDR3 is 16 amino acids. Trimming pared 0 bases from V and 0 bases from J, leaving 10 bases between. Germline CDR1 and CDR2: LNHNV and YYDKDF (reference sequence). DNA for the CDR3: TGTGCCACCAGCAGAGATGGAGACAGGAGCACAGATACGCAGTATTTT. Amino acids: CATSRDGDRSTDTQYF. Complete variable domain (other parts from reference TRBV15 and TRBJ2-3): DAMVIQNPRYQVTQFGKPVTLSCSQTLNHNVMYWYQQKSSQAPKLLFHYYDKDFNNEADTPDNFQSRRPNTSFCFLDIRSPGLGDTAMYLCATSRDGDRSTDTQYFGPGTRLTVL.

The gene calls are TRBV7-2 and TRBJ1-4, with D hard to call. The germline V and J ends were trimmed by 0 bases and 2 bases, with 10 bases remaining between them. Germline loops: CDR1 SGHTA, CDR2 FQGNSA. The CDR3 totals 16 residues. The CDR3 bases are TGTGCCAGCAGCTTAGCGATTGCTAAGACTAATGAAAAACTGTTTTTT. Its translation: CASSLAIAKTNEKLFF.

This clone came up once. The rearrangement joins TRBV2 to TRBJ2-7; tentative D call: TRBD1 (8 bases). The CDR3 extends over 19 amino acids. Germline V gene lookup returns CDR1 SNHLY and CDR2 FYNNEI. V lost 6 bases to trimming and J lost 2 bases, with 29 bases between them. The DNA of the CDR3 is TGTGCCAGCAGAAGAGGGGGGGCCTATCAGGGGGCTTCGACCTACGAGCAGTACTTC. Translating it yields CASRRGGAYQGASTYEQYF.

The rearrangement links TRBV7-2 to TRBJ2-7, with D perhaps TRBD2 (6 bases). V shed 5 bases and J shed 9 bases, with 20 bases lying between them. This CDR3 spans 14 amino acids. Germline V gene data show CDR1 as SGHTA and CDR2 as FQGNSA. CDR3 in amino acids: CASSRVGTPAGQYF. The CDR3 bases are TGTGCCAGCAGCCGTGTCGGGACTCCGGCCGGGCAGTACTTC.

The V and J genes are TRBV6-6 and TRBJ2-3, with 7 bases aligning to TRBD1. The CDR3 is 13 amino acids. Unmatched junction bases numbered 4, after V lost 6 bases and J lost 4 bases. Germline V gene sequence: CDR1 MNHNY, CDR2 SVGAGI (reference sequence). This CDR3 reads CASRRQGADTQYF. The CDR3 bases are TGTGCCAGCAGACGCCAGGGGGCAGATACGCAGTATTTT.

The sample holds a few counts of this clone. The chain employs TRBV27 and TRBJ1-4; D is unclear. The V end lost 6 bases, the J end lost 5 bases, and 10 bases lay between the germline ends. The germline gives CDR1 MNHEY, CDR2 SMNVEV (reference sequence). This CDR3 has 13 residues. CDR3: CASSPGSNEKLFF. In nucleotides, the CDR3 is TGTGCCAGCAGCCCAGGTTCCAATGAAAAACTGTTTTTT.

The chain links TRBV5-1 to TRBJ1-2, with 8 bases lining up with TRBD1. The CDR3 sequence is 15 residues long. Germline lookup yields CDR1 SGHRS and CDR2 YFSETQ. After removal of 4 bases from V and 5 bases from J, the junction contained 10 bases not matched to a gene. The CDR3 nucleotides are TGCGCCAGCAGCAAGGAACCGGGACAGGATTATGGCTACACCTTC. As protein: CASSKEPGQDYGYTF.

This clone was counted between two and nine times. The J gene is TRBJ2-6, the V gene TRBV5-1; TRBD1 might be the D (5 bases). Germline loops: CDR1 SGHRS, CDR2 YFSETQ. There are 15 residues in the CDR3. V was pared by 2 bases and J by 4 bases, with 10 bases between. As DNA, the CDR3 is TGCGCCAGCAGCTTAGCAGGGTGGGGGGCCAACGTCCTGACTTTC. Residues: CASSLAGWGANVLTF.

This chain uses TRBV29-1 with TRBJ1-1, with 7 bases aligning to TRBD1. Germline assignment: CDR1 SQVTM and CDR2 ANQGSEA. CDR3 length: 12 residues. The trim removed 5 bases at V and 5 bases at J, leaving 5 bases unmatched. The CDR3 here is CSVRDSRTEAFF. CDR3 nucleotide sequence: TGCAGCGTTAGGGACAGTAGGACTGAAGCTTTCTTT.